This TCR beta chain was observed in a study of beta chain features in type 1 diabetes. Investigators reverse transcribed all isolated RNA, so they sequenced expressed TCRB transcripts. Roughly 3.4 million reads per sample on average were obtained from naive, central memory and regulatory T cell samples. Some clones are missing from TCRdb's copy, which holds only in-frame ones; the method was immunoSEQ multiplex PCR. The sample includes 400,000 to 550,000 clones, about an eighth of them seen just once. Staining for CD45RO/CCR7/CD25/CD127/CD95/CD27 allowed sorting of CD4+ naive, central memory, regulatory and stem cell-like memory cells. CDR1 and CDR2 from the germline V gene are SGHAT and FQNNGV. CDR3 length equals 14 residues. Deletions cut 1 base from V and 2 bases from J, with 7 bases between. This clone was seen only a few times. Its antigen is unidentified. Findings of the study overall: Whether TCRB rearrangement is influenced by HLA type went unresolved here.

The specimen was naive CD4+ T cells from blood. The source is a woman younger than 35 in good health. The chain joins TRBV11-2 to TRBJ2-3, with a possible D match to TRBD1 (5 bases). Written as DNA, the CDR3 is TGTGCCAGCAGCTTAGGACAGACCACAGATACGCAGTATTTT. Residues: CASSLGQTTDTQYF.